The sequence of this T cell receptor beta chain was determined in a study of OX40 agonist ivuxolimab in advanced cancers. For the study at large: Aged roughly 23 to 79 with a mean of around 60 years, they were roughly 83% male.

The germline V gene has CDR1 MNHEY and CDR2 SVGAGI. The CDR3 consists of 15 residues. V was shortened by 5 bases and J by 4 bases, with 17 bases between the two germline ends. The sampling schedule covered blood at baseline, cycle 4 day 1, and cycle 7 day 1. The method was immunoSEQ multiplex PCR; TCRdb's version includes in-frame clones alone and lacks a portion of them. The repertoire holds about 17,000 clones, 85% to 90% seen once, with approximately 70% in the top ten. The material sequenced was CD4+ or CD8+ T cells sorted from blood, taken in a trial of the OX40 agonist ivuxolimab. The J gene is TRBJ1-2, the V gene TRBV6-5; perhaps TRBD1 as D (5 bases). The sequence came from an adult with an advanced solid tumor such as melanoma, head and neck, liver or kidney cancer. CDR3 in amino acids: CASSVTQRGFYGYTF. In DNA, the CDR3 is TGTGCCAGCAGTGTCACCCAGAGGGGCTTCTATGGCTACACCTTC.